This T cell receptor (beta chain) originates from a study of T cells after yellow fever vaccination. Study at large: Some fractions had low cell numbers, and these were prepared with SMART-Seq v4 Ultra Low Input. Points from the study as a whole: The study noted that FACS-sorted repertoires could contain abundant clonotypes contaminating from the bulk population. Once the booster was given, most primary-vaccination clones reappeared, at 95% to 98% for CD4 and roughly 85% for CD8.

UMIs and a universal primer site were added when TCR cDNA was made by 5'RACE template switching. Via MiXCR, TCRdb re-called the 5' RACE reads, giving one row per CDR3 protein. Of around 530,000 distinct CDR3 sequences in the sample, approximately 16% were seen once. Looked up from germline, CDR1 is MDHEN and CDR2 is SYDVKM. With 2 bases clipped from V and 9 bases from J, the junction kept 10 bases outside the gene matches. The CDR3 runs to 16 residues. This clonotype was detected a few times. Its antigen is unknown. This TCR derives from a man in his late teens or twenties who received the YFV17D yellow fever vaccine. Here the sequenced sample was PBMCs, taken around 5 days after the first yellow fever vaccination. The chain joins TRBV28 to TRBJ2-4, with 10 bases that match TRBD2. The CDR3, as DNA: TGTGCCAGCAGTTTAGAGGCAGCGGGGGGGCGGGGCATTCAGTACTTC. Translated, it gives CASSLEAAGGRGIQYF.